The 22 T cell receptor beta chains below all came from one sample that was sequenced in a study of cytomegalovirus exposure and HLA in healthy donors. A multiplex PCR was run with 60 Vbeta primers and 13 Jbeta primers. Here immunoSEQ multiplex PCR was the method, and the copy in TCRdb shows in-frame clones only, minus some. The sample lists about 190,000 clones, 74% occurring once. The sequenced sample consisted of PBMCs. The receptors here all came from a woman between 25 and 40 years old in good health and CMV-seropositive.

The chain has TRBV27 and TRBJ2-2; possible D gene TRBD1, 6 bases. The CDR3 is made up of 14 amino acids. Germline V lookup: CDR1 MNHEY, CDR2 SMNVEV (reference sequence). V was clipped by 4 bases and J by 5 bases, with 11 bases between them. The DNA of the CDR3 is TGTGCCAGCAGTTCCCGGGACACAACCGGGGAGCTGTTTTTT. Protein sequence: CASSSRDTTGELFF.

The CDR3 region is CASSVGGSYEQYF. CDR3 DNA sequence: TGTGCCAGCAGCGTAGGGGGCTCCTACGAGCAGTACTTC. The V call is TRBV27, the J call TRBJ2-7; TRBD1 might be the D (6 bases). The V and J ends lost 6 bases and 0 bases respectively, with 9 bases between them. From germline, CDR1 is MNHEY and CDR2 SMNVEV (reference sequence). The CDR3 runs 13 residues.

The J gene is TRBJ2-1, the V gene TRBV2; perhaps TRBD1 as D (5 bases). Trimming took off 6 bases at V and 4 bases at J, with 10 bases between the two ends. This CDR3 has 13 residues. Germline CDR1 is SNHLY and CDR2 is FYNNEI. CDR3 DNA sequence: TGTGCCAGCAGAGGGGCCGGTTACAATGAGCAGTTCTTC. Translating it yields CASRGAGYNEQFF.

V usage is TRBV5-1 and J usage is TRBJ2-5; TRBD2 aligns across 8 bases. The J call may be mistaken, given a closer DNA end match to TRBJ2-7. From germline, CDR1 is SGHRS and CDR2 YFSETQ. This CDR3 has 16 amino acids. The CDR3 loop is CASSPGGSGDSYEQYF. In nucleotides, the CDR3 is TGCGCCAGCAGCCCCGGGGGTAGCGGGGACTCCTACGAGCAGTACTTC.

This clone showed up just a few times. The V and J genes are TRBV6-5 and TRBJ1-1; D possibly corresponds to TRBD1 (5 bases). CDR1 is MNHEY, CDR2 SVGAGI, per germline. CDR3 length equals 13 residues. The V end was cut by 5 bases, the J end by 3 bases, with 10 bases between. The CDR3 DNA is TGTGCCAGCAGTGAAGCGGGACACACTGAAGCTTTCTTT. Protein: CASSEAGHTEAFF.

V gene TRBV5-8 combines with J gene TRBJ1-5, with 10 bases lining up with TRBD1. The CDR3 totals 15 residues. V lost 3 bases and J lost 6; bases outside the gene matches: 6. Germline V gives CDR1 SGHTS, CDR2 YDEGEE. This chain's CDR3 is CASSSTGGSGQPQHF. Written as DNA, the CDR3 is TGTGCCAGCAGCTCGACAGGGGGCTCAGGTCAGCCCCAGCATTTT.

This chain links TRBV19 with TRBJ2-6, with 7 positions matching TRBD1. The CDR3 length is 19 residues. J lost 3 bases, V lost 6 bases, and 17 bases had no gene match. Germline-derived CDR1 and CDR2 are LNHDA and SQIVND (reference sequence). DNA of the CDR3: TGTGCCAGTAGAGGGGGTCTTGGACAGGCGGCCGGTGGGGCCAACGTCCTGACTTTC. Its translation: CASRGGLGQAAGGANVLTF.

The count of this clone is one. The V and J genes are TRBV7-8 and TRBJ1-2; 7 nucleotides align to TRBD1. CDR1 and CDR2 from the germline V gene are SGHVS and FQNEAQ. This CDR3 spans 14 amino acids. Trimming removed 4 bases from V and 2 bases from J; junction bases left unmatched: 4. CDR3 sequence reads: CASSSGQANYGYTF. DNA for the CDR3: TGTGCCAGCAGCTCCGGACAGGCCAACTATGGCTACACCTTC.

In this sample, this clone turned up a few times. The rearrangement links TRBV28 to TRBJ1-5; 7 nucleotides line up with TRBD1. The CDR3 consists of 12 residues. The V gene's germline CDR1 is MDHEN and CDR2 SYDVKM. V shed 7 bases, J shed 11 bases, and the junction held 8 bases outside the gene matches. The CDR3, as DNA: TGTGCCAGCACCCCACAGGGACAGACCCAGCATTTT. Amino acid sequence: CASTPQGQTQHF.

This clone was seen only a few times. This rearrangement joins TRBV7-9 to TRBJ2-1; D unclear. Between the trimmed V and J ends, which lost 0 bases and 0 bases, there was a span of 9 bases. Germline-derived CDR1 and CDR2 are SEHNR and FQNEAQ (reference sequence). The CDR3 consists of 16 residues. CDR3 nucleotides: TGTGCCAGCAGCTTAGCGCCGTCGAGCTCCTACAATGAGCAGTTCTTC. Translating gives CASSLAPSSSYNEQFF.

V is TRBV5-1 and J is TRBJ2-5, with no clear D. Germline-derived CDR1 and CDR2 are SGHRS and YFSETQ. V was cut by 0 bases and J by 5 bases, with 14 bases left in between. The CDR3 length is 15 residues. CDR3 nucleotide sequence: TGCGCCAGCAGCTTGGGCGAACACCCCGGGGAGACCCAGTACTTC. Translating it yields CASSLGEHPGETQYF.

The V call is TRBV5-6, the J call TRBJ2-7; TRBD2 matches at 9 bases. The germline V gene encodes CDR1 SGHDT and CDR2 YYEEEE. V lost 3 bases and J lost 6; bases outside the gene matches: 16. The CDR3 is 17 amino acids. As DNA, the CDR3 is TGTGCCAGCAGCTCCGCCGGGACTAGCCGAAACGTACTCGAGCAGTACTTC. This translates into CASSSAGTSRNVLEQYF. Combining the CDR3 with reference TRBV5-6 and TRBJ2-7 gives the whole variable domain DAGVTQSPTHLIKTRGQQVTLRCSPKSGHDTVSWYQQALGQGPQFIFQYYEEEERQRGNFPDRFSGHQFPNYSSELNVNALLLGDSALYLCASSSAGTSRNVLEQYFGPGTRLTVT.

J is TRBJ1-2 and V is TRBV7-9; 10 bases agree with TRBD1. Germline V CDR1 and CDR2: SEHNR, FQNEAQ (reference sequence). This CDR3 spans 18 amino acids. V was clipped by 5 bases and J by 3 bases; unmatched bases: 15. This CDR3 reads CASSPRQGAALAHYGYTF. CDR3 sequence (DNA): TGTGCCAGCAGCCCGAGACAGGGGGCGGCCTTGGCCCACTATGGCTACACCTTC.

The sample holds a few counts of this clone. The V call is TRBV28, the J call TRBJ2-4; D remains unclear. The V and J ends lost 5 bases and 3 bases respectively, with 8 bases between them. The CDR3 loop spans 13 amino acids. CDR1 is MDHEN, CDR2 SYDVKM, per germline. The CDR3 loop reads CASSGQLKNIQYF. CDR3 nucleotide sequence: TGTGCCAGCAGTGGGCAGCTCAAAAACATTCAGTACTTC.

This rearrangement joins TRBV13 to TRBJ2-7; 9 bases are a match to TRBD2. This CDR3 is built from 17 residues. Germline V gene lookup returns CDR1 PRHDT and CDR2 FYEKMQ (reference sequence). With V trimmed by 2 bases and J by 7 bases, 15 bases remained unmatched. The CDR3 here is CASSLSLGAGGIEEQYF. The CDR3 region has the DNA TGTGCCAGCAGCTTATCCCTCGGGGCGGGAGGGATAGAGGAGCAGTACTTC.

The gene calls are TRBV6-5 and TRBJ2-7, with D possibly being TRBD2 (5 bases). Per germline, CDR1 MNHEY and CDR2 SVGAGI. Trimming removed 2 bases from V and 3 bases from J, with 14 bases in between. This CDR3 comprises 15 residues. This chain's CDR3 is CASSYTGLPIYEQYF. The CDR3 nucleotides read TGTGCCAGCAGTTACACGGGGTTACCGATCTACGAGCAGTACTTC.

This clone was found once. The V gene is TRBV19, the J gene TRBJ2-1, with 15 bases that match TRBD2. V was pared by 8 bases and J by 1 base, with 15 bases of the junction left unmatched. The CDR3 loop spans 20 amino acids. Germline V CDR1 and CDR2: LNHDA, SQIVND (reference sequence). The CDR3: CASQMGPGTSGRRSYNEQFF. CDR3 in DNA: TGTGCCAGTCAAATGGGTCCTGGGACTAGCGGGAGGAGGTCCTACAATGAGCAGTTCTTC.

V is TRBV4-1 and J is TRBJ2-7, with 9 bases matching TRBD1. This CDR3 comprises 13 residues. Germline V CDR1 and CDR2: MGHRA, YSYEKL. Trimming took 5 bases from V and 4 from J; bases not matched to a gene: 3. The CDR3 bases are TGCGCCAGCAGCGGCGGGACAGGGTACGAGCAGTACTTC. It yields the protein CASSGGTGYEQYF.

The chain is built from TRBV29-1 and TRBJ2-1; 12 bases line up with TRBD2. This CDR3 contains 13 residues. V lost 7 bases, J lost 7 bases, and 5 bases stayed unmatched. Germline-derived CDR1 and CDR2 are SQVTM and ANQGSEA. CDR3 sequence (DNA): TGCAGCGCTGTCGGACTAGCGGGAAATGAGCAGTTCTTC. It codes for CSAVGLAGNEQFF.

Only a few counts were recorded for this clone. One end of the junction is discordant with germline, which a read error may explain. The rearrangement joins TRBV15 to TRBJ2-1; TRBD2 might be the D (5 bases). Per germline, CDR1 LNHNV and CDR2 YYDKDF (reference sequence). CDR3 length: 13 residues. CDR3 amino acids: CATSRDGWTPKVF. In DNA, the CDR3 is TGTGCCACCAGCAGAGATGGGTGGACTCCCAAGGTCTTC.

This clone was seen once. The chain joins TRBV7-6 to TRBJ2-3; TRBD2 matches at 7 bases. The CDR3 spans 16 residues. Germline trimming cut 1 base from V and 0 bases from J; bases unmatched to any gene: 4. CDR1 and CDR2 from the germline V gene are SGHVS and FNYEAQ. CDR3: CASSLVSSGSTDTQYF. CDR3 nucleotides: TGTGCCAGCAGCTTAGTATCTAGCGGAAGCACAGATACGCAGTATTTT. Complete variable domain (other parts from reference TRBV7-6 and TRBJ2-3): GAGVSQSPRYKVTKRGQDVALRCDPISGHVSLYWYRQALGQGPEFLTYFNYEAQQDKSGLPNDRFSAERPEGSISTLTIQRTEQRDSAMYRCASSLVSSGSTDTQYFGPGTRLTVL.

The chain uses TRBV28 and TRBJ2-7; 9 nucleotides align to TRBD1. The CDR3 totals 15 residues. V was clipped by 7 bases and J by 0 bases; unmatched bases: 7. CDR1 and CDR2 (germline): MDHEN, SYDVKM. This chain's CDR3 is CASTPGTGSSYEQYF. In nucleotides, the CDR3 is TGTGCCAGCACTCCCGGGACAGGGAGCTCCTACGAGCAGTACTTC.